One sample yielded the 14 T cell receptor beta chains listed below, sequenced in a study of T cells in Graves' hyperthyroidism and ophthalmopathy. There were TCR beta CDR3 regions amplified from RNA transcripts. First-round RT-PCR of the TCR CDR3 relied on the HTBI primer set. TCRdb used MiXCR to reprocess the multiplex PCR reads, holding one entry per CDR3 protein. The table includes 730,000 or so distinct CDR3 sequences, around 19% detected once. Sequencing was performed on blood. The receptors stem from a woman between 45 and 65 years old with Graves' hyperthyroidism that later progressed to Graves' ophthalmopathy.

Ten or more counts support this clonotype. This chain uses TRBV5-1 with TRBJ2-2; TRBD2 agrees at 14 bases. Germline CDR1 is SGHRS and CDR2 is YFSETQ. The CDR3 length is 21 residues. Trimming took 3 bases from V and 1 from J; bases not matched to a gene: 14. CDR3 DNA sequence: TGCGCCAGCAGCTGGACGGCGAGACTAGCGGGGGGGCCTCAGAACACCGGGGAGCTGTTTTTT. This encodes CASSWTARLAGGPQNTGELFF.

In this sample, this clonotype turned up many times. The V gene is TRBV6-1, the J gene TRBJ2-5; no clear D gene. This CDR3 contains 16 residues. Looked up from germline, CDR1 is MNHNS and CDR2 is SASEGT. V was pared by 5 bases and J by 1 base, with 17 bases between. CDR3 in amino acids: CASSPLAVGLQETQYF. The CDR3 nucleotides read TGTGCCAGCAGTCCCCTCGCCGTTGGCCTCCAAGAGACCCAGTACTTC.

This clonotype was detected a few times. V is TRBV20-1 and J is TRBJ2-1; 8 bases match TRBD2. CDR1 and CDR2 (germline): DFQATT, SNEGSKA (reference sequence). This CDR3 region has 14 residues. Trimming took 1 base from V and 2 from J; bases not matched to a gene: 1. The CDR3 loop is CSARGRGAYNEQFF. The CDR3 bases are TGCAGTGCTAGAGGGCGGGGGGCCTACAATGAGCAGTTCTTC.

The rearrangement uses TRBV18 and TRBJ2-7; D is unresolved. The V end lost 0 bases, the J end lost 6 bases, and 9 bases lay between the germline ends. The CDR3 loop spans 13 amino acids. Germline V gives CDR1 KGHSH, CDR2 LQKENI. The CDR3 spells CASSPPSGLEQYF. The CDR3 DNA reads TGTGCCAGCTCACCACCGTCCGGTCTCGAGCAGTACTTC.

The table lists this clonotype with a few counts. The genes are TRBV20-1 and TRBJ1-5, with D unclear. CDR1 is DFQATT and CDR2 is SNEGSKA in the germline V gene (reference sequence). This CDR3 is 15 amino acids long. The V and J ends lost 0 bases and 7 bases respectively, with 16 bases between them. This CDR3 reads CSARDGRPPPQPQHF. DNA of the CDR3: TGCAGTGCTAGAGATGGGCGGCCACCGCCACAGCCCCAGCATTTT.

V and J are TRBV19 and TRBJ1-1; D possibly corresponds to TRBD1 (6 bases). The CDR3 has 12 amino acids. Per the germline V gene, CDR1 is LNHDA and CDR2 is SQIVND (reference sequence). Trimming removed 7 bases at V and 6 bases at J, with 12 bases between. The CDR3 DNA reads as TGTGCCAGTACCCTGGGGGGGCCTGAAGCTTTCTTT. Its translation: CASTLGGPEAFF.

This clonotype was recorded many times. The V gene is TRBV7-2, the J gene TRBJ2-7; D gene uncertain. The CDR3 sequence is 12 residues long. Per germline, CDR1 SGHTA and CDR2 FQGNSA. V lost 5 bases and J 4 bases, leaving 9 bases between the germline ends. The CDR3 here is CASSQSTYEQYF. CDR3 DNA sequence: TGTGCCAGCAGCCAAAGCACATACGAGCAGTACTTC.

In its sample, this clonotype was seen many times. The V call is TRBV3-1, the J call TRBJ2-1; D is perhaps TRBD1 or TRBD2 (6 bases each). The CDR3 runs 15 residues. The germline V gene has CDR1 LGHDT and CDR2 YNNKEL (reference sequence). V was shortened by 4 bases and J by 9 bases, with 19 bases between the two germline ends. DNA of the CDR3: TGTGCCAGCAGCCCAACGGGGGCAGGGAGTGGTGAGCAGTTCTTC. It specifies CASSPTGAGSGEQFF.

The chain combines TRBV11-2 with TRBJ1-6; D unresolved. The CDR3 totals 17 residues. V was shortened by 1 base and J by 8 bases, with 18 bases between the two germline ends. Per the germline V gene, CDR1 is SGHAT and CDR2 is FQNNGV. The CDR3 bases are TGTGCCAGCAGCTTAGTGGTCCAGCTCCTACCGGATTCACCCCTCCACTTT. Protein product: CASSLVVQLLPDSPLHF.

This clonotype was observed a single time. This chain uses TRBV4-1 with TRBJ1-6; a possible D gene is TRBD1 (5 bases). CDR1 is MGHRA and CDR2 is YSYEKL in the germline V gene. V was clipped by 3 bases and J by 8 bases, with 8 bases between them. The CDR3 consists of 13 residues. As DNA, the CDR3 is TGCGCCAGCAGCCACACCAGGGATTCACCCCTCCACTTT. This sequence encodes CASSHTRDSPLHF.

The chain uses TRBV7-9 and TRBJ1-1; D possibly corresponds to TRBD1 (6 bases). V dropped 3 bases and J dropped 4 bases, with 12 bases sitting between them. The CDR3 covers 14 residues. CDR1 and CDR2 (germline): SEHNR, FQNEAQ (reference sequence). CDR3 region: CASSFGGAVTEAFF. The CDR3 DNA reads TGTGCCAGCAGCTTCGGGGGCGCGGTCACTGAAGCTTTCTTT.

This clonotype was seen a handful of times. The genes are TRBV10-3 and TRBJ1-1; D not resolved. The germline CDR1 and CDR2 sequences are ENHRY and SYGVKD. With 10 bases removed from V and 6 bases from J, the gap between germline ends came to 15 bases. The CDR3 covers 12 residues. The CDR3 DNA reads TGTGCCAGCGCCGGGAGAACCCCTGAAGCTTTCTTT. Its protein product is CASAGRTPEAFF.

The chain uses TRBV5-4 and TRBJ2-3, with 8 bases matching TRBD2. The CDR3 covers 17 residues. The germline gives CDR1 SGHNT, CDR2 YYREEE (reference sequence). Trimming removed 4 bases from V and 2 bases from J; junction bases left unmatched: 12. This CDR3 reads CASSPRRSGRFTDTQYF. The CDR3 region has the DNA TGTGCCAGCAGCCCTCGCAGGAGCGGGAGATTCACAGATACGCAGTATTTT.

The J gene is TRBJ1-3, the V gene TRBV2; a weak D match, TRBD1 (5 bases). Germline loops: CDR1 SNHLY, CDR2 FYNNEI. The CDR3 is 15 amino acids. Trimming removed 4 bases from V and 0 bases from J, with 10 bases in between. The CDR3 DNA is TGTGCCAGCAGTGGGGGGGACGACTCTGGAAACACCATATATTTT. The encoded protein is CASSGGDDSGNTIYF.